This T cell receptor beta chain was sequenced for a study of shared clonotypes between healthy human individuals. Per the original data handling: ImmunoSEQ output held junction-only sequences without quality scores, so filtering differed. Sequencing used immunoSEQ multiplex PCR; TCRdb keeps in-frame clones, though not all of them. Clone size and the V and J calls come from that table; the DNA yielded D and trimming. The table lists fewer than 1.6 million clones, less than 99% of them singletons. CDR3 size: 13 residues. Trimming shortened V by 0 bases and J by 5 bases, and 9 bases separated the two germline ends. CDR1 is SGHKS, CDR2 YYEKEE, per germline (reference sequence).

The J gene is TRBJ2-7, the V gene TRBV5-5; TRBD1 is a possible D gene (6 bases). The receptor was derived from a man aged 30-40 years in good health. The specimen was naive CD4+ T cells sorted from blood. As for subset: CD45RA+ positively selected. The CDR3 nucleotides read TGTGCCAGCAGCTTGGACAGGGCGAACGAGCAGTACTTC. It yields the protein CASSLDRANEQYF.